Listed here are 14 T cell receptor beta chains from one sample, sequenced in a study of blood T cell repertoires in COVID-19 (TCRdb year 2020). Library method: the immunoSEQ multiplex PCR assay. Drawn from immuneACCESS, this table holds only the in-frame rearrangements with V and J called that TCRdb kept. Clones are partly lost; checked studies trace under half to an unresolved V gene and leave the rest unexplained. This sample gives 150,000 to 200,000 clones in total; more than 70% of them show up just once. The ten largest make up nearly 2.5% of the sample. Sequencing input: peripheral blood. These receptors were collected from a middle-aged man with active or convalescent COVID-19.

This chain connects TRBV19 to TRBJ1-1; 10 positions match TRBD1. The CDR3 loop spans 14 amino acids. Germline trimming cut 6 bases from V and 1 base from J; bases unmatched to any gene: 2. Germline V gene sequence: CDR1 LNHDA, CDR2 SQIVND (reference sequence). DNA of the CDR3: TGTGCCAGTAGAGGACAGGGGGAGAACACTGAAGCTTTCTTT. The encoded protein is CASRGQGENTEAFF.

The chain combines TRBV7-3 with TRBJ2-3, with TRBD2 matching 7 bases. In germline, CDR1 is SGHTA, CDR2 FQGTGA. V lost 1 base and J lost 2; bases outside the gene matches: 9. The CDR3 is 17 amino acids. The CDR3 sequence: CASSLMGGGINTDTQYF. Here the CDR3 DNA reads TGTGCCAGCAGCTTAATGGGCGGGGGAATAAACACAGATACGCAGTATTTT. Full variable domain (remainder filled in from reference TRBV7-3 and TRBJ2-3): GAGVSQTPSNKVTEKGKYVELRCDPISGHTALYWYRQSLGQGPEFLIYFQGTGAADDSGLPNDRFFAVRPEGSVSTLKIQRTERGDSAVYLCASSLMGGGINTDTQYFGPGTRLTVL.

This sequence joins TRBV15 and TRBJ2-5; D is undetermined. The germline gives CDR1 LNHNV, CDR2 YYDKDF (reference sequence). The CDR3 spans 12 residues. The V end lost 0 bases, the J end lost 7 bases, and 6 bases lay between the germline ends. CDR3 sequence reads: CATSRDFGTQYF. The CDR3 nucleotides are TGTGCCACCAGCAGAGATTTCGGGACCCAGTACTTC.

This clone was detected a few times. J is TRBJ1-1 and V is TRBV3-1 (or the pseudogene TRBV3-2); D is uncertain. Between the trimmed V and J ends, which lost 0 bases and 7 bases, there was a span of 12 bases. The CDR3 totals 14 residues. Germline-derived CDR1 and CDR2 are LGHDT and YNNKEL (reference sequence). CDR3 nucleotides: TGTGCCAGCAGCCAAGATCTGACATCCGTTGAAGCTTTCTTT. Its translation is CASSQDLTSVEAFF.

The V and J genes are TRBV4-3 and TRBJ2-7, with 12 bases fitting TRBD1. V lost 4 bases and J lost 4; bases outside the gene matches: 5. The CDR3 totals 15 residues. Germline V gene sequence: CDR1 LGHNA, CDR2 YSLEER. The CDR3 spells CASSLGQGAFYEQYF. The CDR3 bases are TGCGCCAGCAGCCTGGGACAGGGGGCCTTTTACGAGCAGTACTTC.

This clone was seen a single time. This sequence joins TRBV3-1 (or the pseudogene TRBV3-2) and TRBJ1-2; D is uncertain. CDR1 and CDR2 (germline): LGHDT, YNNKEL (reference sequence). V was pared by 3 bases and J by 4 bases, with 9 bases between. This CDR3 has 13 residues. The CDR3 coding sequence is TGTGCCAGCAGCCAGGGAGGCGGCTATGGCTACACCTTC. Residues: CASSQGGGYGYTF.

The chain joins TRBV28 to TRBJ1-1; 7 positions agree with TRBD1. The CDR3 loop spans 14 amino acids. V dropped 6 bases and J dropped 6; count of bases not matched to a gene: 10. Germline CDR1 and CDR2: MDHEN and SYDVKM. The CDR3 sequence: CASSTITGEPEAFF. DNA of the CDR3: TGTGCCAGCAGCACGATAACAGGGGAGCCTGAAGCTTTCTTT.

The CDR3 DNA sequence: TGCAGCGTTGAAGGGCGGGACAGGGGGCTGAGTGGCTACACCTTC. Protein: CSVEGRDRGLSGYTF. The rearrangement uses TRBV29-1 and TRBJ1-2; 12 bases agree with TRBD1. The ends lost 1 base at V and 7 bases at J; junction bases unmatched: 7. The CDR3 covers 15 residues. CDR1 SQVTM and CDR2 ANQGSEA come from the germline V gene.

The gene calls are TRBV6-5 and TRBJ1-5; tentatively, D is TRBD1 (5 bases). The CDR3 contains 15 residues. V shed 5 bases and J shed 1 base, with 12 bases lying between them. Germline-derived CDR1 and CDR2 are MNHEY and SVGAGI. CDR3 sequence reads: CASSPSGDSNQPQHF. CDR3 in DNA: TGTGCCAGCAGTCCCTCGGGGGACAGCAATCAGCCCCAGCATTTT.

In its sample, this clone was seen once. The chain links TRBV25-1 to TRBJ1-1; 10 bases align to TRBD1. V lost 6 bases and J lost 6; bases outside the gene matches: 4. Germline V gives CDR1 MGHDK, CDR2 SYGVNS. This CDR3 region has 13 residues. CDR3 residues: CASRGQGSPEAFF. The CDR3 bases are TGTGCCAGCAGGGGACAGGGGTCCCCTGAAGCTTTCTTT.

The V and J genes are TRBV4-1 and TRBJ1-1; D is ambiguous. Germline V gene lookup returns CDR1 MGHRA and CDR2 YSYEKL. CDR3 size: 17 residues. The V gene lost 0 bases and the J gene lost 4 bases, with 18 bases spanning the gap. This CDR3 is CASSQDPTEGWGTEAFF. DNA for the CDR3: TGCGCCAGCAGCCAAGATCCAACAGAGGGCTGGGGCACTGAAGCTTTCTTT.

This clone was recorded a few times. The rearrangement links TRBV5-6 to TRBJ1-4, with a weak D call TRBD1 (5 bases). CDR3 length: 15 amino acids. V shed 2 bases and J shed 1 base, with 9 bases lying between them. In germline, CDR1 is SGHDT, CDR2 YYEEEE. In DNA, the CDR3 is TGTGCCAGCAGCTTTCAGGGCCGAACTAATGAAAAACTGTTTTTT. Translating it yields CASSFQGRTNEKLFF.

The rearrangement joins TRBV4-1 to TRBJ1-1; D not certain. V lost 0 bases, J lost 4 bases, and 6 bases lay in between. The CDR3 is 13 residues long. CDR1 is MGHRA and CDR2 is YSYEKL in the germline V gene. The CDR3 DNA reads TGCGCCAGCAGCCAAGAAAGAGTCACTGAAGCTTTCTTT. Translating gives CASSQERVTEAFF.

This CDR3 reads CASRETGPTNEKLFF. In nucleotides, the CDR3 is TGTGCCAGCAGAGAGACAGGTCCAACTAATGAAAAACTGTTTTTT. The V and J genes are TRBV2 and TRBJ1-4, with D possibly TRBD1 on 6 matching bases. CDR1 is SNHLY, CDR2 FYNNEI, per germline. V shed 6 bases and J shed 0 bases, with 11 bases lying between them. The CDR3 runs 15 residues.